Shown below are 5 T cell receptor beta chains from a single sample sequenced in a study of blood T cell repertoires in COVID-19. This table comes from immunoSEQ multiplex PCR, and its TCRdb copy is limited to in-frame clones, with some not included. The table lists tens of thousands of clones, approximately 93% of them singletons. The sample consisted of peripheral blood. These receptors all stem from a man aged 50 to 60 with active COVID-19.

Here the CDR3 DNA reads TGTGCCAGCAGCTACGGGACAGCTTCCTACAATGAGCAGTTCTTC. Its protein product is CASSYGTASYNEQFF. V gene TRBV7-3 combines with J gene TRBJ2-1; 7 nucleotides line up with TRBD1. The V and J ends lost 4 bases and 1 base, in that order; junction bases with no gene match: 4. CDR1 is SGHTA, CDR2 FQGTGA, per germline. This CDR3 comprises 15 residues.

The CDR3 reads CASSPGGLALTGGELFF. In nucleotides, the CDR3 is TGCGCCAGCAGCCCAGGAGGACTAGCCCTAACTGGCGGGGAGCTGTTTTTT. The chain carries TRBV4-3 and TRBJ2-2; 8 bases align to TRBD2. V was clipped by 4 bases and J by 7 bases; unmatched bases: 14. In germline, CDR1 is LGHNA, CDR2 YSLEER. CDR3 length equals 17 residues.

J is TRBJ1-2 and V is TRBV29-1, with D perhaps matching TRBD1 (5 bases). The V gene lost 3 bases and the J gene lost 5 bases, with 13 bases spanning the gap. There are 13 residues in the CDR3. Germline CDR1 reads SQVTM; CDR2 reads ANQGSEA. CDR3 protein: CSVESRARYGYTF. The CDR3 DNA follows: TGCAGCGTTGAGTCCAGGGCGAGGTATGGCTACACCTTC.

This clone is a singleton in its sample. The V call is TRBV19, the J call TRBJ2-4, with TRBD1 identical over 7 bases. The CDR3 loop spans 14 amino acids. Per germline, CDR1 LNHDA and CDR2 SQIVND (reference sequence). V shed 5 bases and J 9 bases; nucleotides not matched to a gene: 10. This chain's CDR3 is CASSPWTGRGIQYF. The CDR3 DNA reads as TGTGCCAGTAGTCCTTGGACAGGACGGGGCATTCAGTACTTC.

V is TRBV7-6 and J is TRBJ2-7, with D possibly being TRBD1 (5 bases). With 2 bases removed from V and 2 bases from J, the gap between germline ends came to 22 bases. The CDR3 has 18 amino acids. Germline V CDR1 and CDR2: SGHVS, FNYEAQ. As DNA, the CDR3 is TGTGCCAGCAGCTTACGTACTGTGGACACCAACTTTCCCTACGAGCAGTACTTC. Encoded protein: CASSLRTVDTNFPYEQYF. The full variable domain, completed using reference TRBV7-6 and TRBJ2-7, is GAGVSQSPRYKVTKRGQDVALRCDPISGHVSLYWYRQALGQGPEFLTYFNYEAQQDKSGLPNDRFSAERPEGSISTLTIQRTEQRDSAMYRCASSLRTVDTNFPYEQYFGPGTRLTVT.